This T cell receptor (beta chain) was sequenced during a study of cytotoxic CD8 clonotypes in ibrutinib-treated CLL. With respect to this clone: Its antigen is as yet unknown.

V lost 0 bases and J 6 bases, leaving 17 bases between the germline ends. Germline V gene data show CDR1 as GTSNPN and CDR2 as SVGIG (reference sequence). This CDR3 contains 16 residues. General study points: Few clonotypes were public, and these shrank or held steady under treatment.

Assay used: immunoSEQ multiplex PCR; TCRdb lists only in-frame clones, some missing. The sample shows under 200,000 clones, approximately 80% of them seen only once. Here the sequenced sample was PBMCs, taken after 24 months of ibrutinib treatment. The sequence came from a human donor with chronic lymphocytic leukemia. The V gene is TRBV30, the J gene TRBJ2-2; D is perhaps TRBD2 (5 bases). In DNA, the CDR3 is TGTGCCTGGAGTGTAAAAGAGCTAGCCGAGGCCGGGGAGCTGTTTTTT. Translated: CAWSVKELAEAGELFF.